This T cell receptor beta chain was captured in a study of T-cell reconstitution after alpha-beta-depleted transplantation in children. Study findings and constraints: About two months after transplant, alpha-beta T cells reportedly came from several hundred expanded graft clones.

This CDR3 region has 14 residues. V dropped 6 bases and J dropped 1; count of bases not matched to a gene: 4. Germline V lookup: CDR1 MNHEY, CDR2 SMNVEV (reference sequence). The authors prepared the TCRbeta library with unique molecular identifiers. TCRdb reprocessed the PCR reads with MiXCR, giving one entry per CDR3 protein. The sample contains some 550,000 distinct CDR3 sequences, under 25% of which appear only once. For this clonotype: Its target is not known.

Specimen: PBMCs, mostly from graft donor cells, collected 360 days after TCRalphabeta/CD19-depleted stem cell transplant. The chain links TRBV27 to TRBJ1-1; 8 nucleotides line up with TRBD1. This clonotype was sampled from a boy younger than two who had a stem cell transplant for acute myeloid leukemia, so the T cells may come from the graft donor. The CDR3 DNA reads as TGTGCCAGCAGCGCAGGGGGCAGGAACACTGAAGCTTTCTTT. Protein: CASSAGGRNTEAFF.